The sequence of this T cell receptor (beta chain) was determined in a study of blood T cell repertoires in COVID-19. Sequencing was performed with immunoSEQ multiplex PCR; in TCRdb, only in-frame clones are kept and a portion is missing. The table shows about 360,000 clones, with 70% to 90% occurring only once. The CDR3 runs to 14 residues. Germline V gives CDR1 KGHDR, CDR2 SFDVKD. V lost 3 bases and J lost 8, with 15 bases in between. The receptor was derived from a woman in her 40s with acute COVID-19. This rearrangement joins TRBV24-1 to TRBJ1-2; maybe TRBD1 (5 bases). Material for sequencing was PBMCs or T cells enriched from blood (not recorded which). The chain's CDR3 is CATSDQTEVRGYTF. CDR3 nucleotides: TGTGCCACCAGTGATCAGACAGAAGTTCGCGGCTACACCTTC.